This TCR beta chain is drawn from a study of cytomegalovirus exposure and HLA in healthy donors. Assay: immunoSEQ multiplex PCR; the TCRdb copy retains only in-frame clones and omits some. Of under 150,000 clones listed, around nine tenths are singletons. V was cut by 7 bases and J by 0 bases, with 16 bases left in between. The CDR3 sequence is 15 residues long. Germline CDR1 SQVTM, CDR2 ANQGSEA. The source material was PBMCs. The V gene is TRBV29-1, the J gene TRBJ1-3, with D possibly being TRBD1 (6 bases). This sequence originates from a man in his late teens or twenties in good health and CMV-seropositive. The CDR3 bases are TGCAGCGCCTGGGACACACATAACTCTGGAAACACCATATATTTT. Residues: CSAWDTHNSGNTIYF.